This section outlines one T cell receptor (beta chain) sequence together with its context. In the authors' methods: How many nucleated cells were present was estimated from reference gene primer amplification. This table comes from immunoSEQ multiplex PCR, and its TCRdb copy is limited to in-frame clones, with some not included. V and J calls and clone size are as listed in that table; D and trimming were resolved from the DNA. The data show approximately 250,000 clones, approximately 86% seen once. The data belong to a study of blood T cell repertoires in COVID-19. Study-level background: Researchers got acute and convalescent COVID-19 samples from the United States, Italy and Spain.

CDR1 is SGHRS, CDR2 YFSETQ, per germline. V lost 0 bases to trimming and J lost 2 bases, with 7 bases between them. The CDR3 has 14 residues. The receptor comes from a woman aged 55 to 70 who had recovered from COVID-19. Material: peripheral blood. The V gene is TRBV5-1, the J gene TRBJ2-3; no firm D call. The CDR3 region has the DNA TGCGCCAGCAGCTTGGATCTAGACACAGATACGCAGTATTTT. Translation: CASSLDLDTDTQYF.